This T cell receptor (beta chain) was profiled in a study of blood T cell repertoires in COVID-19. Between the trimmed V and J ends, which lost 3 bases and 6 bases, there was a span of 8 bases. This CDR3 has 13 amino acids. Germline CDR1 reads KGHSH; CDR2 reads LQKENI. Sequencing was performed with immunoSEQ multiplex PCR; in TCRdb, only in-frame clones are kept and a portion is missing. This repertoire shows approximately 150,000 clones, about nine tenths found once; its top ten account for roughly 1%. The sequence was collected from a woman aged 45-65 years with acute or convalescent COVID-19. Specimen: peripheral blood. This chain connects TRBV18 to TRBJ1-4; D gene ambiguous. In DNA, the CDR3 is TGTGCCAGCTCACCGTACATCGATGAAAAACTGTTTTTT. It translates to CASSPYIDEKLFF.